These 25 T cell receptor beta chains originate from one sample sequenced in a study of human T cells and chemical hapten exposure. Described time point: healthy volunteer bleed at 6 weeks. Before extraction, the whole blood was not fractionated, and total RNA was taken from it. TCRdb used MiXCR to reprocess the RACE reads, holding one entry per CDR3 protein. The sample lists more than 60,000 distinct CDR3 sequences; under 10% were seen once. The sequenced material came from whole blood. The receptors come from a male donor in good health. Some clones in this sample may be carry-over from other donors' samples.

The chain carries TRBV11-2 and TRBJ1-3; D perhaps matches TRBD1 (6 bases). CDR3 length: 15 amino acids. Trimming shortened V by 5 bases and J by 3 bases, and 14 bases separated the two germline ends. The V gene's germline CDR1 is SGHAT and CDR2 FQNNGV. The CDR3 here is CASSSVGAIGNTIYF. The CDR3 nucleotides read TGTGCCAGCAGCAGTGTGGGGGCGATTGGAAACACCATATATTTT.

The V and J genes are TRBV27 and TRBJ2-1, with D hard to call. V shed 7 bases and J shed 7 bases, with 8 bases lying between them. The CDR3 spans 11 residues. Germline V gives CDR1 MNHEY, CDR2 SMNVEV (reference sequence). The CDR3: CASNARNEQFF. CDR3 sequence (DNA): TGTGCCAGCAATGCGAGGAATGAGCAGTTCTTC.

This clonotype was observed a few times. This chain uses TRBV20-1 with TRBJ2-1, with 10 bases lining up with TRBD2. Germline CDR1 reads DFQATT; CDR2 reads SNEGSKA (reference sequence). The CDR3 contains 15 residues. J gave up 9 bases and V 3 bases, and 11 bases lay outside the gene matches. The CDR3 DNA is TGCAGTGCTAGGGAACTAGCGGGACCATCCAGTGAGCAGTTCTTC. It translates to CSARELAGPSSEQFF.

The chain combines TRBV12-3 or TRBV12-4 with TRBJ2-7, with D possibly TRBD2 on 7 matching bases. The CDR3 loop spans 15 amino acids. Trimming took off 7 bases at V and 3 bases at J, with 19 bases between the two ends. The CDR3: CASKEGGGRSYEQYF. CDR3 nucleotides: TGTGCCAGCAAGGAGGGGGGGGGGAGAAGCTACGAGCAGTACTTC.

This clonotype was counted a few times. This sequence joins TRBV7-2 and TRBJ2-3, with D possibly TRBD2 on 6 matching bases. The V gene's germline CDR1 is SGHTA and CDR2 FQGNSA. V was cut by 2 bases and J by 0 bases, with 15 bases left in between. The CDR3 covers 17 residues. CDR3: CASSLPGTLSSTDTQYF. CDR3 coding DNA: TGTGCCAGCAGCTTACCCGGGACTTTATCTAGCACAGATACGCAGTATTTT. Full variable domain (missing parts from reference TRBV7-2 and TRBJ2-3): GAGVSQSPSNKVTEKGKDVELRCDPISGHTALYWYRQSLGQGLEFLIYFQGNSAPDKSGLPSDRFSAERTGGSVSTLTIQRTQQEDSAVYLCASSLPGTLSSTDTQYFGPGTRLTVL.

This clonotype came up many times. V gene TRBV2 combines with J gene TRBJ1-5; 7 positions match TRBD1. The trim removed 11 bases at V and 4 bases at J, leaving 11 bases unmatched. This CDR3 region has 14 residues. Per the germline V gene, CDR1 is SNHLY and CDR2 is FYNNEI. The CDR3 loop reads CAVQDRKGNQPQHF. The CDR3 nucleotides are TGTGCCGTTCAGGACAGGAAAGGGAATCAGCCCCAGCATTTT.

This clonotype was detected only a few times. This sequence joins TRBV10-3 and TRBJ1-1, with D possibly being TRBD1 (5 bases). The CDR3 is made up of 13 amino acids. The V gene's germline CDR1 is ENHRY and CDR2 SYGVKD. V lost 9 bases to trimming and J lost 0 bases, with 11 bases between them. The CDR3 region is CAIGTGMNTEAFF. For the CDR3, the DNA is TGTGCCATTGGGACGGGAATGAACACTGAAGCTTTCTTT.

The chain has TRBV6-5 and TRBJ2-5; perhaps TRBD1 as D (6 bases). Germline CDR1 MNHEY, CDR2 SVGAGI. This CDR3 is 14 amino acids long. V gave up 5 bases and J gave up 1 base, with 11 bases separating them. CDR3 nucleotides: TGTGCCAGCAGTGACGGACAGTTCCAAGAGACCCAGTACTTC. Its protein is CASSDGQFQETQYF.

This clonotype occurred many times. The rearrangement uses TRBV21-1 and TRBJ1-1; TRBD1, as called in the table, went unchecked against the DNA. TRBV21-1 is a recognized pseudogene. This CDR3 has 16 amino acids. CDR3 bases: TGTGCCAGCAGCAAAAGGACAGAAGAGTCCCTCACTGAAGCTTTCTTT. This gives the protein CASSKRTEESLTEAFF.

This chain uses TRBV19 with TRBJ2-1; D gene uncertain. The CDR3 runs to 15 residues. V lost 3 bases to trimming and J lost 0 bases, with 9 bases between them. Germline CDR1 reads LNHDA; CDR2 reads SQIVND (reference sequence). DNA of the CDR3: TGTGCCAGTAGTATTGGGCTTAGCTCCTACAATGAGCAGTTCTTC. Its protein is CASSIGLSSYNEQFF.

This clonotype was seen only a few times. This CDR3 reads CASTFNSGANVLTF. DNA of the CDR3: TGCGCCAGCACATTTAACTCTGGGGCCAACGTCCTGACTTTC. V is TRBV5-1 and J is TRBJ2-6; no firm D call. This CDR3 has 14 residues. Germline V gives CDR1 SGHRS, CDR2 YFSETQ. With 6 bases removed from V and 0 bases from J, the gap between germline ends came to 7 bases.

This clonotype has just a few counts. The chain combines TRBV7-9 with TRBJ1-5, with D tentatively TRBD1 (5 bases). Per the germline V gene, CDR1 is SEHNR and CDR2 is FQNEAQ (reference sequence). The V and J ends lost 1 base and 5 bases respectively, with 12 bases between them. This CDR3 region has 15 residues. The CDR3 DNA follows: TGTGCCAGCAGCTTAGTGGCCGGGGCGGATCAGCCCCAGCATTTT. Residues: CASSLVAGADQPQHF.

This clonotype came up many times. The J gene is TRBJ1-1, the V gene TRBV29-1; no clear D. The CDR3 is 14 residues long. Between the trimmed V and J ends, which lost 4 bases and 7 bases, there was a span of 19 bases. Germline V gene sequence: CDR1 SQVTM, CDR2 ANQGSEA. The CDR3 is CSVGADLGTNEAFF. The CDR3 DNA reads TGCAGCGTTGGAGCGGACCTAGGAACGAATGAAGCTTTCTTT.

The chain has TRBV20-1 and TRBJ1-6; TRBD1 matches at 9 bases. Germline-derived CDR1 and CDR2 are DFQATT and SNEGSKA (reference sequence). This CDR3 is built from 17 residues. Trimming took 6 bases from V and 0 from J; bases not matched to a gene: 9. CDR3 region: CSAPDRGGFSYNSPLHF. The CDR3 coding sequence is TGCAGTGCGCCCGACAGGGGGGGATTCTCCTATAATTCACCCCTCCACTTT.

As regards this clonotype: This could be a read error, since a much larger clone is one nucleotide away. The CDR3 sequence is CASSSTSGVIDTQYF. The CDR3 DNA reads TGTGCCAGCAGCTCGACTAGCGGAGTGATAGATACGCAGTATTTT. This rearrangement joins TRBV11-2 to TRBJ2-3; TRBD2 agrees at 9 bases. CDR1 and CDR2 from the germline V gene are SGHAT and FQNNGV. Trimming removed 4 bases from V and 5 bases from J; junction bases left unmatched: 7. CDR3 length: 15 residues.

In its sample, this clonotype was seen many times. The chain links TRBV6-5 to TRBJ1-1, with TRBD1 matching over 7 bases. Germline trimming cut 0 bases from V and 5 bases from J; bases unmatched to any gene: 9. The CDR3 spans 16 residues. Germline values: CDR1 MNHEY, CDR2 SVGAGI. The CDR3 coding sequence is TGTGCCAGCAGTTACTCCAACAACAGGGGTTGGACTGAAGCTTTCTTT. Translated: CASSYSNNRGWTEAFF.

The rearrangement uses TRBV27 and TRBJ1-5; 8 bases align to TRBD1. Losses at the gene ends were 2 bases for V and 7 bases for J; bases not matched to a gene: 4. This CDR3 is built from 14 residues. The germline V gene has CDR1 MNHEY and CDR2 SMNVEV (reference sequence). As DNA, the CDR3 is TGTGCCAGCAGTTTAGACAGGGGAGAACAGCCCCAGCATTTT. Translation: CASSLDRGEQPQHF.

The V gene is TRBV10-1, the J gene TRBJ2-3; possible D gene TRBD2, 5 bases. Germline V gene sequence: CDR1 WNHNN, CDR2 SYGVQD (reference sequence). Trimming took 6 bases from V and 2 from J, leaving 12 bases between them. This CDR3 comprises 14 residues. This chain's CDR3 is CASSDGLYTDTQYF. Here the CDR3 DNA reads TGCGCCAGCAGCGACGGACTTTACACAGATACGCAGTATTTT.

The chain combines TRBV5-1 with TRBJ1-6, with TRBD1 as a possible D gene (6 bases). CDR3 length equals 14 residues. Looked up from germline, CDR1 is SGHRS and CDR2 is YFSETQ. Trimming took off 3 bases at V and 7 bases at J, with 11 bases between the two ends. The CDR3: CASSSTTGNSPLHF. DNA of the CDR3: TGCGCCAGCAGCTCGACCACAGGGAATTCACCCCTCCACTTT.

This clonotype came up a few times. This chain joins TRBV7-9 and TRBJ1-4, with D possibly TRBD1 on 5 matching bases. From germline, CDR1 is SEHNR and CDR2 FQNEAQ (reference sequence). The V and J ends lost 5 bases and 8 bases respectively, with 15 bases between them. The CDR3 has 14 residues. The CDR3 spells CASSPKGTVEKLFF. The CDR3 DNA reads TGTGCCAGCAGCCCCAAGGGGACCGTCGAAAAACTGTTTTTT.

In its sample, this clonotype was seen many times. CDR3 region: CASSSGGAWIGELFF. The CDR3 DNA reads as TGTGCCAGCAGCTCAGGGGGGGCCTGGATCGGGGAGCTGTTTTTT. The V gene is TRBV5-5, the J gene TRBJ2-2, with D possibly called TRBD1 or TRBD2 (7 bases each). The CDR3 extends over 15 amino acids. V was cut by 3 bases and J by 7 bases, with 16 bases left in between. The V gene's germline CDR1 is SGHKS and CDR2 YYEKEE (reference sequence). Drawing the rest from reference TRBV5-5 and TRBJ2-2, the complete variable domain is DAGVTQSPTHLIKTRGQQVTLRCSPISGHKSVSWYQQVLGQGPQFIFQYYEKEERGRGNFPDRFSARQFPNYSSELNVNALLLGDSALYLCASSSGGAWIGELFFGEGSRLTVL.

This clonotype occurred a few times. V is TRBV2 and J is TRBJ2-1, with D possibly being TRBD1 (5 bases). The length of the CDR3 is 14 residues. Germline CDR1 and CDR2: SNHLY and FYNNEI. The germline V and J ends were trimmed by 9 bases and 6 bases, with 18 bases remaining between them. This chain's CDR3 is CARDRGQGFNEQFF. CDR3 bases: TGTGCCAGGGATCGAGGCCAGGGATTCAATGAGCAGTTCTTC.

This clonotype was detected only a few times. The chain carries TRBV20-1 and TRBJ1-5; the D is unclear. The V end was cut by 0 bases, the J end by 2 bases, with 11 bases between. In germline, CDR1 is DFQATT, CDR2 SNEGSKA (reference sequence). The CDR3 has 15 residues. CDR3 nucleotides: TGCAGTGCTAGAGACCCCACCCGGGGCAATCAGCCCCAGCATTTT. It translates to CSARDPTRGNQPQHF.

This clonotype showed up just once. The rearrangement joins TRBV6-6 to TRBJ1-4, with D unresolved. CDR1 and CDR2 from the germline V gene are MNHNY and SVGAGI (reference sequence). The CDR3 is made up of 18 amino acids. V lost 2 bases, J lost 0 bases, and 16 bases lay in between. CDR3 in amino acids: CASSYILGKPATNEKLFF. The CDR3 nucleotides read TGTGCCAGCAGTTACATTTTGGGCAAACCTGCAACTAATGAAAAACTGTTTTTT.

This clonotype was detected a few times. V and J are TRBV13 and TRBJ2-2; TRBD1 matches 7 bases. This CDR3 has 13 amino acids. Germline values: CDR1 PRHDT, CDR2 FYEKMQ (reference sequence). J lost 6 bases, V lost 8 bases, and 6 bases had no gene match. The CDR3 protein is CASGTGQAGELFF. CDR3 nucleotide sequence: TGTGCCAGCGGAACAGGACAGGCCGGGGAGCTGTTTTTT.